One and the same sample provided the 15 T cell receptor beta chains below, sequenced in a study of blood T cell repertoires in COVID-19. Sequencing used immunoSEQ multiplex PCR; TCRdb keeps in-frame clones, though not all of them. The sample has some 42,000 clones; 85% are singletons. Sequenced: peripheral blood. These receptor sequences come from a man aged 45-65 years with active COVID-19.

The chain links TRBV6-5 to TRBJ2-7, with 9 bases matching TRBD1. Germline CDR1 is MNHEY and CDR2 is SVGAGI. This CDR3 has 12 residues. Trimming cost V 10 bases and J 4 bases; bases outside gene matches: 5. The chain's CDR3 is CATRDRVYEQYF. The CDR3 bases are TGTGCCACCCGGGACAGGGTGTACGAGCAGTACTTC.

The genes are TRBV19 and TRBJ1-3; a possible D gene is TRBD1 (6 bases). Looked up from germline, CDR1 is LNHDA and CDR2 is SQIVND (reference sequence). V gave up 7 bases and J gave up 0 bases, with 13 bases separating them. CDR3 length equals 15 residues. As DNA, the CDR3 is TGTGCCAGTAAGAGACAGGCGTACTCTGGAAACACCATATATTTT. This translates into CASKRQAYSGNTIYF.

This chain joins TRBV5-1 and TRBJ2-6; 7 positions match TRBD1. The CDR3 runs to 18 residues. Germline V CDR1 and CDR2: SGHRS, YFSETQ. With V trimmed by 5 bases and J by 2 bases, 13 bases remained unmatched. The CDR3 nucleotides read TGCGCCAGCAGTATTCGGGACACAGGGGTTGCTGGGGCCAACGTCCTGACTTTC. Translated, it gives CASSIRDTGVAGANVLTF. Full variable domain (remainder filled in from reference TRBV5-1 and TRBJ2-6): KAGVTQTPRYLIKTRGQQVTLSCSPISGHRSVSWYQQTPGQGLQFLFEYFSETQRNKGNFPGRFSGRQFSNSRSEMNVSTLELGDSALYLCASSIRDTGVAGANVLTFGAGSRLTVL.

This clone was recorded once. The chain uses TRBV19 and TRBJ1-2; 10 bases are shared with TRBD1. The trim removed 10 bases at V and 1 base at J, leaving 6 bases unmatched. The length of the CDR3 is 14 residues. The germline gives CDR1 LNHDA, CDR2 SQIVND (reference sequence). The CDR3 sequence is CATRQGALNYGYTF. CDR3 bases: TGTGCCACTAGACAGGGGGCACTTAACTATGGCTACACCTTC. The full variable domain, rest sourced from reference TRBV19 and TRBJ1-2, is DGGITQSPKYLFRKEGQNVTLSCEQNLNHDAMYWYRQDPGQGLRLIYYSQIVNDFQKGDIAEGYSVSREKKESFPLTVTSAQKNPTAFYLCATRQGALNYGYTFGSGTRLTVV.

The V and J genes are TRBV4-3 and TRBJ2-1, with D uncertain. The CDR3 is 15 residues long. Germline V gives CDR1 LGHNA, CDR2 YSLEER. V gave up 4 bases and J gave up 0 bases, with 10 bases separating them. The DNA of the CDR3 is TGCGCCAGCAGCCCAGACCGGAGCTCCTACAATGAGCAGTTCTTC. The encoded protein is CASSPDRSSYNEQFF.

This sequence joins TRBV19 and TRBJ2-3; D is perhaps TRBD1 (6 bases). The germline CDR1 and CDR2 sequences are LNHDA and SQIVND (reference sequence). CDR3 length: 13 amino acids. Trimming removed 4 bases from V and 4 bases from J, with 9 bases in between. Written as DNA, the CDR3 is TGTGCCAGTAGTACAAGGACAGCAGATACGCAGTATTTT. This translates into CASSTRTADTQYF.

The table lists this clone with a few counts. The V and J genes are TRBV9 and TRBJ1-4; 8 bases match TRBD1. From germline, CDR1 is SGDLS and CDR2 YYNGEE. The length of the CDR3 is 15 residues. The V gene end was trimmed by 3 bases and the J gene end by 4 bases; junction bases not matched to a gene: 5. CDR3 residues: CASSEGDRSNEKLFF. The CDR3 bases are TGTGCCAGCAGCGAGGGGGACAGGAGTAATGAAAAACTGTTTTTT.

This clone turned up a few times. The chain joins TRBV7-6 to TRBJ2-7; 7 bases align to TRBD1. V dropped 5 bases and J dropped 2; count of bases not matched to a gene: 6. The CDR3 contains 14 residues. Germline values: CDR1 SGHVS, CDR2 FNYEAQ. CDR3 DNA: TGTGCCAGCAGCCCTACCGGGACAGCCTACGAGCAGTACTTC. Amino acids: CASSPTGTAYEQYF.

The chain is built from TRBV18 and TRBJ1-1; weak D call: TRBD1 (6 bases). The V gene's germline CDR1 is KGHSH and CDR2 LQKENI. CDR3 length: 13 amino acids. Deletions cut 5 bases from V and 2 bases from J, with 9 bases between. The CDR3 DNA sequence: TGTGCCAGCTCATGGGGGCCAAACACTGAAGCTTTCTTT. Protein product: CASSWGPNTEAFF.

V and J are TRBV12-2 and TRBJ2-7; TRBD1 is taken as the D call from the table, unchecked against the DNA. TRBV12-2 is deemed a pseudogene. CDR3 size: 16 residues. In DNA, the CDR3 is TGTGCAAGTCGCTTAGCCCGGGACAGGGGCTCCTACGAGCAGTACTTC. Its translation: CASRLARDRGSYEQYF.

CDR3 amino acids: CASSEWAGGPETQYF. The CDR3 DNA sequence: TGTGCCAGCAGTGAATGGGCGGGGGGCCCGGAGACCCAGTACTTC. The chain joins TRBV6-1 to TRBJ2-5, with 8 nucleotides matching TRBD2. Germline CDR1 MNHNS, CDR2 SASEGT. V lost 2 bases and J lost 5; bases outside the gene matches: 7. The CDR3 spans 15 residues.

The rearrangement links TRBV6-2 or TRBV6-3 to TRBJ1-4; D is unresolved. This CDR3 region has 14 residues. V lost 2 bases to trimming and J lost 0 bases, with 4 bases between them. Per germline, CDR1 MNHEY and CDR2 SVGEGT. The CDR3 sequence: CASSYRATNEKLFF. The CDR3 DNA is TGTGCCAGCAGTTACAGAGCAACTAATGAAAAACTGTTTTTT.

The chain links TRBV5-4 to TRBJ1-2, with 7 bases lining up with TRBD1. Losses at the gene ends were 4 bases for V and 4 bases for J; bases not matched to a gene: 7. Germline V gene data show CDR1 as SGHNT and CDR2 as YYREEE (reference sequence). This CDR3 is 14 amino acids long. CDR3 nucleotides: TGTGCCAGCAGCCCAGGGACAGACACCTATGGCTACACCTTC. Amino acid sequence: CASSPGTDTYGYTF.

The chain uses TRBV6-5 and TRBJ2-2; TRBD1 agrees at 8 bases. The CDR3 is 14 amino acids. V trimming: 4 bases; J trimming: 5 bases; junction bases outside the gene matches: 3. Germline CDR1 reads MNHEY; CDR2 reads SVGAGI. This CDR3 is CASSFWTGTGELFF. CDR3 DNA sequence: TGTGCCAGCAGTTTTTGGACAGGGACCGGGGAGCTGTTTTTT.

The chain has TRBV28 and TRBJ2-1; the match to TRBD2 covers 8 bases. The CDR3 has 15 residues. Germline lookup yields CDR1 MDHEN and CDR2 SYDVKM. J gave up 5 bases and V 4 bases, and 7 bases lay outside the gene matches. This chain's CDR3 is CASSSTGLGNNEQFF. The CDR3 DNA sequence: TGTGCCAGCAGTTCCACGGGACTAGGTAACAATGAGCAGTTCTTC.